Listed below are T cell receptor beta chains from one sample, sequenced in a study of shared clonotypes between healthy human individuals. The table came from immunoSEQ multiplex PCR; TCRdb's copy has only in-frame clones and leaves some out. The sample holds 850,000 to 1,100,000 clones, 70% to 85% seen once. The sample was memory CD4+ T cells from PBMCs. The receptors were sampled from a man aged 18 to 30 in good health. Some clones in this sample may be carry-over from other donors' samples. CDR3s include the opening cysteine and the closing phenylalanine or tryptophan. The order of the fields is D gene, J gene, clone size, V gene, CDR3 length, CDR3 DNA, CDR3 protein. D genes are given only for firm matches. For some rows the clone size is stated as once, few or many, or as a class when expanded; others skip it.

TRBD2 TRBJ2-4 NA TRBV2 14 TGTGCCAGCAGACTGGGACTAGCGTACGACATTCAGTACTTC CASRLGLAYDIQYF
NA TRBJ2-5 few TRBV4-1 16 TGCGCCAGCAGCCAAGACTCGAACCGGAGACAAGAGACCCAGTACTTC CASSQDSNRRQETQYF
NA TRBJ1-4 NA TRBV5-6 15 TGTGCCAGCAGCTTTACAGGGACAACTAATGAAAAACTGTTTTTT CASSFTGTTNEKLFF
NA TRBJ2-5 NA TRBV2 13 TGTGCCAGCAGGAAAGGGGATTTGGAGACCCAGTACTTC CASRKGDLETQYF
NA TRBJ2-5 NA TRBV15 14 TGTGCCACCAGCAGAGATCTAGCTTCCGAGACCCAGTACTTC CATSRDLASETQYF
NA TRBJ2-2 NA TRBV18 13 TGTGCCAGCTCACCAGTTTACCACGGGGAGCTGTTTTTT CASSPVYHGELFF
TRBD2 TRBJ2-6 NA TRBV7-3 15 TGTGCCAGCAGCCCAAGCGGGGCTGGGGCCAACGTCCTGACTTTC CASSPSGAGANVLTF
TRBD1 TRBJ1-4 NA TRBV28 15 TGTGCCAGCAGTCCCGTGGGACAGGGTACGGAAAAACTGTTTTTT CASSPVGQGTEKLFF
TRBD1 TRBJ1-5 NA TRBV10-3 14 TGTGCCATCAGTGAGCAGGACAGGGCTCAGCCCCAGCATTTT CAISEQDRAQPQHF
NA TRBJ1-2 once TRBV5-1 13 TGCGCCAGCAGCTTGGGCCCTCTGGGGGGCTACACCTTC CASSLGPLGGYTF
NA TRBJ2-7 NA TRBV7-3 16 TGTGCCAGCAGCCCCCCTTTCGGACAAGGGGCATACGAGCAGTACTTC CASSPPFGQGAYEQYF
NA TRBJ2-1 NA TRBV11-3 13 TGTGCCAGCAGTACAAATCCCCAGGACTCCTTGTTCTTC CASSTNPQDSLFF
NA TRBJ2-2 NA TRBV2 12 TGTGCCAGCAGTGAGGTTGGACGGGAGCTGTTTTTT CASSEVGRELFF
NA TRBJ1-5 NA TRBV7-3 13 TGTGCCAGCAGCTTAGCCACAAATCAGCCCCAGCATTTT CASSLATNQPQHF